This T cell receptor beta chain was found in a study of CD8+ T cells in alopecia areata. Regarding the study as a whole: Among patients, TCR sharing was less clear than in mice, a difference possibly due in part to HLA diversity in the patient population. Lesional scalp exceeded normal scalp in clonality, especially in alopecia totalis/universalis.

Treatment meaning: oral pan-JAK inhibitor, 5-10 mg twice daily. This clone was observed a few times. Its target is unknown. RNA extraction and reverse transcription yielded cDNA as sequencing template. Only in-frame clones appear in the TCRdb table, and some are missing; sequencing was by immunoSEQ multiplex PCR. The profile shows around 190,000 clones, roughly 60% of them singletons. The sample in question was CD4+ T cells sorted from blood, obtained at week 24, from a patient treated with tofacitinib. The sequence was obtained from a human donor with alopecia areata.

The CDR3 DNA follows: TGTGCCAGTAGTATATTGGGATACACTGAAGCTTTCTTT. It translates to CASSILGYTEAFF. The rearrangement joins TRBV19 to TRBJ1-1, with unresolved D. This CDR3 comprises 13 residues. Germline CDR1 and CDR2: LNHDA and SQIVND (reference sequence). V lost 2 bases, J lost 3 bases, and 7 bases lay in between.